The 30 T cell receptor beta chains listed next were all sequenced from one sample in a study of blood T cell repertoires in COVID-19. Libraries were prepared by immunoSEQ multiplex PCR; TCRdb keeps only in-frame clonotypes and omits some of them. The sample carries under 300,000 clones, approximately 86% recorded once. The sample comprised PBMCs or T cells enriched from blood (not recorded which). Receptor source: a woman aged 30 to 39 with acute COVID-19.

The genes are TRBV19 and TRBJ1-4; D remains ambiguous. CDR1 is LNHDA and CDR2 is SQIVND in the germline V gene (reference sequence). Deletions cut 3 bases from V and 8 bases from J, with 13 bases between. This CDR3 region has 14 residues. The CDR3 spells CASSIRTEKEKLFF. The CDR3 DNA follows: TGTGCCAGTAGTATCCGAACGGAGAAGGAAAAACTGTTTTTT.

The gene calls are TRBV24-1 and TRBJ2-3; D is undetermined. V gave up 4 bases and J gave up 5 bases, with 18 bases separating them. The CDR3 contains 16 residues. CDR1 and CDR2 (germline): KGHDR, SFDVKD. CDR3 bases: TGTGCCACCAGTGACTCTAGAGTTCCGTCCCAAGATACGCAGTATTTT. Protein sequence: CATSDSRVPSQDTQYF.

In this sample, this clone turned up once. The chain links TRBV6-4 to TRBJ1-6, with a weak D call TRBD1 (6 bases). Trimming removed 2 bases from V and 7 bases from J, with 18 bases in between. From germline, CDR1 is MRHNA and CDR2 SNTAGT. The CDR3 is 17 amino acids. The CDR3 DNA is TGTGCCAGCAGTGACCCAGGACAGTCCCCTAGCAATTCACCCCTCCACTTT. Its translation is CASSDPGQSPSNSPLHF.

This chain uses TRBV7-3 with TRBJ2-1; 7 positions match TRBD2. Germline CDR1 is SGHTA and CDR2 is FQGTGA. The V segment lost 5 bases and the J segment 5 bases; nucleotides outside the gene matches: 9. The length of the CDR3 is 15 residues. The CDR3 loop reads CASSPQGGGNNEQFF. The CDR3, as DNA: TGTGCCAGCAGCCCTCAGGGCGGGGGTAACAATGAGCAGTTCTTC.

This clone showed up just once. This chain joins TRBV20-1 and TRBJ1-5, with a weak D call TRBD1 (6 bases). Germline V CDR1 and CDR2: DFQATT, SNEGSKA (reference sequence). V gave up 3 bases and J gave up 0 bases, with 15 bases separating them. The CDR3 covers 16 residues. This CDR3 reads CSASPQGQGSNQPQHF. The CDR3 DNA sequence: TGCAGTGCTAGTCCCCAGGGGCAGGGTAGCAATCAGCCCCAGCATTTT.

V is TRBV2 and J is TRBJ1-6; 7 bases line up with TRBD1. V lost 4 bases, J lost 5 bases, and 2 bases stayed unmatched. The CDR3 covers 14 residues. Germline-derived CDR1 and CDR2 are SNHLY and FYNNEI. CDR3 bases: TGTGCCAGCAGTGGGGACAGCAATAATTCACCCCTCCACTTT. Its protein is CASSGDSNNSPLHF.

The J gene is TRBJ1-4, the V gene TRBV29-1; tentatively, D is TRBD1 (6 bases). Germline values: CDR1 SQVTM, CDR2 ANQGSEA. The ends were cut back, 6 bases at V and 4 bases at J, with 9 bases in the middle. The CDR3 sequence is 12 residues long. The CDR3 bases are TGCAGCGTGCGGACAGTTAATGAAAAACTGTTTTTT. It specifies CSVRTVNEKLFF.

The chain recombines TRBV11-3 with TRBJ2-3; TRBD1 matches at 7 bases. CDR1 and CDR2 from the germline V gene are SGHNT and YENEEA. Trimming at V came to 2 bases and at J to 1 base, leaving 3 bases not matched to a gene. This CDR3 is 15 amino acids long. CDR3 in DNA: TGTGCCAGCAGCTTAATAGGACAGGGCACAGATACGCAGTATTTT. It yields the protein CASSLIGQGTDTQYF.

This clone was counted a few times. DNA of the CDR3: TGTGCCAGCAGTTCACCGGGACAGGGCGAAAAACTGTTTTTT. Translated, it gives CASSSPGQGEKLFF. The chain uses TRBV28 and TRBJ1-4; 9 bases match TRBD1. The germline V gene encodes CDR1 MDHEN and CDR2 SYDVKM. This CDR3 has 14 amino acids. Unmatched junction bases numbered 5, after V lost 4 bases and J lost 8 bases. The variable domain in full, with the rest retrieved from reference TRBV28 and TRBJ1-4, is DVKVTQSSRYLVKRTGEKVFLECVQDMDHENMFWYRQDPGLGLRLIYFSYDVKMKEKGDIPEGYSVSREKKERFSLILESASTNQTSMYLCASSSPGQGEKLFFGSGTQLSVL.

The DNA for the CDR3 is TGCGCCAGCAGCCAGAGGCCGGGACTAGCGGACACAGATACGCAGTATTTT. Its translation: CASSQRPGLADTDTQYF. This rearrangement joins TRBV4-3 to TRBJ2-3; 11 bases fit TRBD2. The CDR3 is 17 residues long. V lost 3 bases, J lost 2 bases, and 7 bases stayed unmatched. Germline CDR1 and CDR2: LGHNA and YSLEER.

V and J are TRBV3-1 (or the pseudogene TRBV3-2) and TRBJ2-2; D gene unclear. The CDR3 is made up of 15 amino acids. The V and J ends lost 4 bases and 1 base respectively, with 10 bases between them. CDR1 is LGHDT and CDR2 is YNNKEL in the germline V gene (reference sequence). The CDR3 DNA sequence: TGTGCCAGCAGCCTCAATCCGGGGAACACCGGGGAGCTGTTTTTT. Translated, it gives CASSLNPGNTGELFF.

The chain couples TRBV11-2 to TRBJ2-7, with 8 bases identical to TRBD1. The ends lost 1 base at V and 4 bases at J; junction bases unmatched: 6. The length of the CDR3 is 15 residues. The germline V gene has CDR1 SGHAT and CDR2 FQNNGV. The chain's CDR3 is CASSLVSGTGYEQYF. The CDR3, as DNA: TGTGCCAGCAGCTTAGTCTCAGGGACAGGTTACGAGCAGTACTTC. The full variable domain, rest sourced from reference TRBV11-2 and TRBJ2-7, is EAGVAQSPRYKIIEKRQSVAFWCNPISGHATLYWYQQILGQGPKLLIQFQNNGVVDDSQLPKDRFSAERLKGVDSTLKIQPAKLEDSAVYLCASSLVSGTGYEQYFGPGTRLTVT.

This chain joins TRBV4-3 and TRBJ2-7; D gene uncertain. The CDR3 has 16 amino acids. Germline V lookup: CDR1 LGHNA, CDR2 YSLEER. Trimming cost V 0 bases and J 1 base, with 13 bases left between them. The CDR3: CASSQDFSGGSYEQYF. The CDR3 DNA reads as TGCGCCAGCAGCCAAGATTTTTCAGGTGGTTCCTACGAGCAGTACTTC.

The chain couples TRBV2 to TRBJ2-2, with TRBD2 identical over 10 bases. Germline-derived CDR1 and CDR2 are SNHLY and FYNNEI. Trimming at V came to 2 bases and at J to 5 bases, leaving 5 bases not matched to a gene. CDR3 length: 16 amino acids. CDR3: CASSEYLAGETGELFF. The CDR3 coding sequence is TGTGCCAGCAGTGAATACCTAGCGGGAGAAACCGGGGAGCTGTTTTTT.

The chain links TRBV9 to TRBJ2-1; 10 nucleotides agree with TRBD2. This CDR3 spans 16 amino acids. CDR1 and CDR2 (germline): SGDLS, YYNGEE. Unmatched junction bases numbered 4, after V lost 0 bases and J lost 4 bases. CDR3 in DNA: TGTGCCAGCAGCGTAGAACTAGCGGGGTTATACAATGAGCAGTTCTTC. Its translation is CASSVELAGLYNEQFF.

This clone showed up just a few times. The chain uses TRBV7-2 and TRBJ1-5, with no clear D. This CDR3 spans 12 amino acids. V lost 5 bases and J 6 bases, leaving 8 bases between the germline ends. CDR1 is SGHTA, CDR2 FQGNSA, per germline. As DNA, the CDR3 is TGTGCCAGCAGCCGATCGGGTCAGCCCCAGCATTTT. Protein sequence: CASSRSGQPQHF.

CDR3 nucleotides: TGTGCCAGCGGTCGGACAGGGGGGAATTCACCCCTCCACTTT. Protein: CASGRTGGNSPLHF. This sequence joins TRBV28 and TRBJ1-6; the match to TRBD1 covers 10 bases. CDR3 length equals 14 residues. With V trimmed by 8 bases and J by 7 bases, 5 bases remained unmatched. Looked up from germline, CDR1 is MDHEN and CDR2 is SYDVKM.

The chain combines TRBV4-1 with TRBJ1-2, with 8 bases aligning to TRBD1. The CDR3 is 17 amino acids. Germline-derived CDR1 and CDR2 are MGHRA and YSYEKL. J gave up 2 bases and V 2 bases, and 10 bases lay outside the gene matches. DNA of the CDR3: TGCGCCAGCAGCCAATTGATGAAGACAGGGGCAAACTATGGCTACACCTTC. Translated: CASSQLMKTGANYGYTF.

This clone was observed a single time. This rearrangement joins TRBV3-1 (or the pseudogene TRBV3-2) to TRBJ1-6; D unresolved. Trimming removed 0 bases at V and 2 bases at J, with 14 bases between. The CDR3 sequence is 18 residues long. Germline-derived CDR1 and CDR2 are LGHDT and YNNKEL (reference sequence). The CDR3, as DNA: TGTGCCAGCAGCCAAGATCCACTCATCCAAACCTATAATTCACCCCTCCACTTT. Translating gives CASSQDPLIQTYNSPLHF.

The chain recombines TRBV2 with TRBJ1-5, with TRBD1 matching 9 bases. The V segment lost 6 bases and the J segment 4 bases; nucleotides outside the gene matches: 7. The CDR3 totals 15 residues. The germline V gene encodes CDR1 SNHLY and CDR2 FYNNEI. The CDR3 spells CASRPGTGLNQPQHF. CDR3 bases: TGTGCCAGCAGGCCCGGGACAGGGTTAAATCAGCCCCAGCATTTT.

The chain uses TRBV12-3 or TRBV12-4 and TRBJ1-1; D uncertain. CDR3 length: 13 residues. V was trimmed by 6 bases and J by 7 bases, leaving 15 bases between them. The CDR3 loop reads CASSRRTGNEAFF. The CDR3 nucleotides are TGTGCCAGCAGCCGTAGGACGGGAAATGAAGCTTTCTTT.

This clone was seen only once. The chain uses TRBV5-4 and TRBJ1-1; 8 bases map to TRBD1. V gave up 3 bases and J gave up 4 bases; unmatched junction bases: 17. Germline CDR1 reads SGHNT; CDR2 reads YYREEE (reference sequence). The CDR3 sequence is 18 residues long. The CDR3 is CASSYPRDRWSWGTEAFF. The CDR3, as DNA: TGTGCCAGCAGCTACCCCCGGGACAGGTGGAGTTGGGGCACTGAAGCTTTCTTT.

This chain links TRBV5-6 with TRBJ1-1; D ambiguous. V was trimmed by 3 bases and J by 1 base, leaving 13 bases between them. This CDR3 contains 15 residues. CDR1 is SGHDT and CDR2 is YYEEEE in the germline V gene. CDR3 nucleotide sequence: TGTGCCAGCAGCTCCCTCGGTCGGGGGAACACTGAAGCTTTCTTT. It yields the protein CASSSLGRGNTEAFF.

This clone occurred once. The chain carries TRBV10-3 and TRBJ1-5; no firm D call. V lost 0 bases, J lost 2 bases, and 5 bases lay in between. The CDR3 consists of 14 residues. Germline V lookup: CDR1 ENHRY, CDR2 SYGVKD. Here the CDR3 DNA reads TGTGCCATCAGTGAGTCCGAGGGCAATCAGCCCCAGCATTTT. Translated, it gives CAISESEGNQPQHF.

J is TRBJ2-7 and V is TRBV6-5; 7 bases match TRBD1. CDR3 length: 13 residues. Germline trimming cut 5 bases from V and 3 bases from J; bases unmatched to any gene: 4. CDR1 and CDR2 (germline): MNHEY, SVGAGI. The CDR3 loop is CASSRDRVYEQYF. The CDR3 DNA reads TGTGCCAGCAGTCGGGACAGAGTCTACGAGCAGTACTTC.

The CDR3 spells CSASRDNMNTEAFF. CDR3 nucleotides: TGCAGTGCTAGTCGGGACAACATGAACACTGAAGCTTTCTTT. This chain links TRBV20-1 with TRBJ1-1, with D possibly being TRBD1 (6 bases). CDR3 length equals 14 residues. Germline V gives CDR1 DFQATT, CDR2 SNEGSKA (reference sequence). V was clipped by 3 bases and J by 0 bases, with 11 bases between them.

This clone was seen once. CDR3 sequence: CAWSIGGRGRTEAFF. For the CDR3, the DNA is TGTGCCTGGAGTATCGGGGGCAGGGGGCGAACTGAAGCTTTCTTT. The chain couples TRBV30 to TRBJ1-1; 8 nucleotides line up with TRBD1. The CDR3 totals 15 residues. V shed 2 bases, J shed 5 bases, and the junction held 10 bases outside the gene matches. Per the germline V gene, CDR1 is GTSNPN and CDR2 is SVGIG (reference sequence).

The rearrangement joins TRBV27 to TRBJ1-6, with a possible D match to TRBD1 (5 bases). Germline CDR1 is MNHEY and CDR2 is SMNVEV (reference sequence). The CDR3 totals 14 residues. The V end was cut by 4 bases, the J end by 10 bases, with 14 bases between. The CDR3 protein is CASSSRDSSSPLHF. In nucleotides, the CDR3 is TGTGCCAGCAGTTCCCGGGACTCTTCCTCACCCCTCCACTTT.

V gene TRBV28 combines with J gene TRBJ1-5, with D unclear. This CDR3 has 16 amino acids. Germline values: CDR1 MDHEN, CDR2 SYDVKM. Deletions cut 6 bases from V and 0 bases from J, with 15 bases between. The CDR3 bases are TGTGCCAGCAGCCAGGACCTAGCCAATAGCAATCAGCCCCAGCATTTT. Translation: CASSQDLANSNQPQHF. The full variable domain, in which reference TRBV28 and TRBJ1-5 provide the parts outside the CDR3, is DVKVTQSSRYLVKRTGEKVFLECVQDMDHENMFWYRQDPGLGLRLIYFSYDVKMKEKGDIPEGYSVSREKKERFSLILESASTNQTSMYLCASSQDLANSNQPQHFGDGTRLSIL.

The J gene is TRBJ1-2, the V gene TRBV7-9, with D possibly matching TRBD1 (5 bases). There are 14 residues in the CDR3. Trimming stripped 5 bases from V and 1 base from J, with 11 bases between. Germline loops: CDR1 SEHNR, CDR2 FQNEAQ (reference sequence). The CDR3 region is CASSPIDSNYGYTF. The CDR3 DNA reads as TGTGCCAGCAGCCCTATAGACAGTAACTATGGCTACACCTTC.